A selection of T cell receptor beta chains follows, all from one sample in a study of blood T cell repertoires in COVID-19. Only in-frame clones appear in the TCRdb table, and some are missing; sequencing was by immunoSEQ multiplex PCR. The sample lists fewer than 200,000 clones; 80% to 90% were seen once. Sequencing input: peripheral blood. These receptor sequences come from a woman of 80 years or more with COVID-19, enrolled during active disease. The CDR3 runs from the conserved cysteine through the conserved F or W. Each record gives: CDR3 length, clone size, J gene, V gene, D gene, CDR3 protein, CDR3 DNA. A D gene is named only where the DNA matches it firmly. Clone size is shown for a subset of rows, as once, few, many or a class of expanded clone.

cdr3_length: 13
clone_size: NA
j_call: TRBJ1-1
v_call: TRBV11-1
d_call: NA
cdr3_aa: CASSLGLAAEAFF
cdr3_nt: TGTGCCAGCAGCTTAGGATTGGCAGCTGAAGCTTTCTTT

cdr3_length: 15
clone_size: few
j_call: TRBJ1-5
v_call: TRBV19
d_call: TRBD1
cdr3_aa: CASIPGQGAVQPQHF
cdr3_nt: TGTGCCAGCATCCCGGGACAGGGGGCTGTACAGCCCCAGCATTTT

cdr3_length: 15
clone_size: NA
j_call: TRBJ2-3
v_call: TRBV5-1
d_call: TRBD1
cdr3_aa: CASSLGQGGTDTQYF
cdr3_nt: TGCGCCAGCAGCTTGGGACAGGGAGGCACAGATACGCAGTATTTT

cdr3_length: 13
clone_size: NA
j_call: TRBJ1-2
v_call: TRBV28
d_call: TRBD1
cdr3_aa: CATILTGGHGYTF
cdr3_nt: TGTGCCACCATCCTAACAGGGGGCCATGGCTACACCTTC

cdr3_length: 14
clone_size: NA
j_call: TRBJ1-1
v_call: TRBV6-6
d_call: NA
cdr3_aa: CASQGTQVNTEAFF
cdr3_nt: TGTGCCAGCCAAGGCACGCAGGTGAACACTGAAGCTTTCTTT

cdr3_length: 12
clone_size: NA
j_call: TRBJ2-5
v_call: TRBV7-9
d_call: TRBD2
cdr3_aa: CASSSYSGGSYF
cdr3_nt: TGTGCCAGCAGCTCCTATAGCGGGGGATCGTACTTC

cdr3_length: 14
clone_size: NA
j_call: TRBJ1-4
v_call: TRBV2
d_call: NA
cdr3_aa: CASSDRVRGEKLFF
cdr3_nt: TGTGCCAGCAGTGACAGGGTTCGAGGCGAAAAACTGTTTTTT

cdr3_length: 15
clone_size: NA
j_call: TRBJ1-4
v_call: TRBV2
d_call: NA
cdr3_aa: CASSGGGWGNEKLFF
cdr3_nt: TGTGCCAGCAGTGGAGGAGGGTGGGGAAATGAAAAACTGTTTTTT

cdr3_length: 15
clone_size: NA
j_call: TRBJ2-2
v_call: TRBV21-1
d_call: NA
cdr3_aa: CASADRGCSTGELFF
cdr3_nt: TGTGCCAGCGCCGACAGGGGATGTAGCACCGGGGAGCTGTTTTTT

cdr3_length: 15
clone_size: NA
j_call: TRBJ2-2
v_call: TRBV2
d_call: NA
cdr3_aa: CASSPSSISPGELFF
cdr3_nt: TGTGCCAGCAGCCCTTCCTCTATATCCCCCGGGGAGCTGTTTTTT

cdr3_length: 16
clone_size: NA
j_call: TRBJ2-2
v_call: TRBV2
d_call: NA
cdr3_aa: CASSEVGGLNTGELFF
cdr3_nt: TGTGCCAGCAGTGAAGTGGGGGGGCTTAACACCGGGGAGCTGTTTTTT

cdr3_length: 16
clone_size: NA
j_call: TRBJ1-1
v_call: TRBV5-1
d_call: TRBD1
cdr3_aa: CASSPNSGGAGTEAFF
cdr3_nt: TGCGCCAGCAGCCCAAACTCAGGGGGCGCGGGGACTGAAGCTTTCTTT

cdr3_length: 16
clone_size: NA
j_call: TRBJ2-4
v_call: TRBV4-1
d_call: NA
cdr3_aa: CASSGLGYLAKNIQYF
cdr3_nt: TGCGCCAGCAGCGGACTGGGATACTTAGCCAAAAACATTCAGTACTTC

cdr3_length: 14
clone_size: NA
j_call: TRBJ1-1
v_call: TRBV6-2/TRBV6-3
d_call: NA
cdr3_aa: CASSNNQGNTEAFF
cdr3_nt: TGTGCCAGCAGTAACAACCAGGGGAACACTGAAGCTTTCTTT

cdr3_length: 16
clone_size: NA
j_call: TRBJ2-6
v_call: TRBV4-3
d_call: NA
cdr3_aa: CASSQALLTGANVLTF
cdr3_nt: TGCGCCAGCAGCCAAGCCCTATTGACAGGGGCCAACGTCCTGACTTTC

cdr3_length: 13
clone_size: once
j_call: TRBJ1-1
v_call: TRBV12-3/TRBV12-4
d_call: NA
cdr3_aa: CASSPHRAERAFF
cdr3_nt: TGTGCCAGCAGTCCACACAGGGCGGAGAGGGCTTTCTTT

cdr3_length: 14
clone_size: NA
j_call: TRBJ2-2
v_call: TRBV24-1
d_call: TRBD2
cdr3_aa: CATGLAVDTGELFF
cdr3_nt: TGTGCCACCGGACTAGCGGTTGACACCGGGGAGCTGTTTTTT

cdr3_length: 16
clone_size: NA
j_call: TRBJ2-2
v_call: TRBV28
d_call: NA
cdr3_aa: CASSEAIWTFTGELFF
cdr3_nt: TGTGCCAGCAGTGAGGCGATATGGACTTTTACCGGGGAGCTGTTTTTT

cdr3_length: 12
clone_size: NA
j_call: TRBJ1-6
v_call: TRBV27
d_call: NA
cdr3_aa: CASSFLNSPLHF
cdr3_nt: TGTGCCAGCAGTTTTCTTAATTCACCCCTCCACTTT

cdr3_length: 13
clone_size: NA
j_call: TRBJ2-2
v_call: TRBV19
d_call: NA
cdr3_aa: CASRPRNTGELFF
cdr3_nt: TGTGCCAGTAGGCCCAGGAACACCGGGGAGCTGTTTTTT